These 4 T cell receptor beta chains were all obtained from the same sample, sequenced in a study of shared clonotypes between healthy human individuals. The assay was immunoSEQ multiplex PCR, and TCRdb's table has in-frame clones only and misses some. The sample carries around 95,000 clones, around 47% recorded once. Sample: PBMCs. Every receptor here comes from a woman in her thirties or forties in good health. Some clones in this sample may be carry-over from other donors' samples.

On this clone itself: This probably arose from a read error, given a far larger clone one base away. The chain recombines TRBV7-9 with TRBJ2-6, with D perhaps TRBD1 (7 bases). In germline, CDR1 is SEHNR, CDR2 FQNEAQ (reference sequence). CDR3 size: 19 residues. The CDR3 loop reads CARGGTPGQKSSGADVLTF. CDR3 coding DNA: TGTGCCAGAGGGGGGACACCGGGACAGAAGTCCTCTGGGGCCGACGTCCTGACTTTC.

This chain links TRBV7-2 with TRBJ2-7; possibly TRBD2 for D (6 bases). V was shortened by 3 bases and J by 4 bases, with 16 bases between the two germline ends. There are 15 residues in the CDR3. Germline V lookup: CDR1 SGHTA, CDR2 FQGNSA. In DNA, the CDR3 is TGTGCCAGCAGCTTGTCCCCGACTAGTTTGTACGAGCAGTACTTC. Its protein product is CASSLSPTSLYEQYF. The full variable domain, with the rest looked up from reference TRBV7-2 and TRBJ2-7, is GAGVSQSPSNKVTEKGKDVELRCDPISGHTALYWYRQSLGQGLEFLIYFQGNSAPDKSGLPSDRFSAERTGGSVSTLTIQRTQQEDSAVYLCASSLSPTSLYEQYFGPGTRLTVT.

This clone was observed a few times. This rearrangement joins TRBV5-1 to TRBJ2-3; 7 nucleotides agree with TRBD2. After removal of 1 base from V and 0 bases from J, the junction contained 5 bases not matched to a gene. Germline V lookup: CDR1 SGHRS, CDR2 YFSETQ. The CDR3 is 16 residues long. CDR3 in amino acids: CASSLTAGTSTDTQYF. CDR3 DNA sequence: TGCGCCAGCAGCTTGACAGCGGGAACAAGCACAGATACGCAGTATTTT.

J is TRBJ1-5 and V is TRBV18; possibly TRBD1 for D (5 bases). There are 13 residues in the CDR3. With 3 bases removed from V and 3 bases from J, the gap between germline ends came to 6 bases. In germline, CDR1 is KGHSH, CDR2 LQKENI. The DNA of the CDR3 is TGTGCCAGCTCACCGGGGGTCAATCAGCCCCAGCATTTT. Translation: CASSPGVNQPQHF.